Shown below are 32 T cell receptor beta chains from a single sample sequenced in a study of graft-versus-host responses after intestinal transplantation. Measured with immunoSEQ multiplex PCR; TCRdb has only the in-frame clones, and not every one. This sample has fewer than 130,000 clones; 80% to 95% occur once, and the top ten carry roughly 0.5%. For these TCRs, the target antigens are not known. The source material was unstimulated CD8+ T cells sorted from spleen or lymph node cells, sampled before intestinal transplant. The source is a human donor who received an intestinal transplant.

The chain couples TRBV7-9 to TRBJ1-4, with D perhaps matching TRBD1 (5 bases). V lost 0 bases and J 7 bases, leaving 15 bases between the germline ends. Germline V gene sequence: CDR1 SEHNR, CDR2 FQNEAQ (reference sequence). This CDR3 comprises 16 residues. In DNA, the CDR3 is TGTGCCAGCAGCTTAGCGTTGGGGGGGTATGGTGAAAAACTGTTTTTT. Translated: CASSLALGGYGEKLFF.

The rearrangement joins TRBV6-1 to TRBJ1-2, with a possible D match to TRBD1 (5 bases). The CDR3 has 14 residues. Germline V gives CDR1 MNHNS, CDR2 SASEGT. The V end lost 8 bases, the J end lost 8 bases, and 21 bases lay between the germline ends. For the CDR3, the DNA is TGTGCCAGCTCGTCCGGGGGGTGGTTTAGAGGCTACACCTTC. Amino acid sequence: CASSSGGWFRGYTF.

Here the CDR3 DNA reads TGTGCCAGCAGCCAGGGACACCTTTCCGATACGCAGTATTTT. Protein product: CASSQGHLSDTQYF. The chain couples TRBV7-9 to TRBJ2-3; a weak D match, TRBD1 (6 bases). The CDR3 has 14 residues. V shed 5 bases and J shed 6 bases, with 15 bases lying between them. CDR1 SEHNR and CDR2 FQNEAQ come from the germline V gene (reference sequence).

About this clone itself: Other DNA sequences in this sample translate to the same CDR3. The V and J genes are TRBV5-1 and TRBJ2-7; tentatively, D is TRBD2 (6 bases). The CDR3 consists of 14 residues. Trimming pared 4 bases from V and 2 bases from J, leaving 13 bases between. From germline, CDR1 is SGHRS and CDR2 YFSETQ. CDR3 residues: CASSLLGGTYEQYF. CDR3 DNA sequence: TGCGCCAGCAGCCTCCTGGGGGGAACCTACGAGCAGTACTTC.

CDR3 loop: CASSQEVDEQYF. In nucleotides, the CDR3 is TGTGCCAGCAGTCAGGAGGTGGACGAGCAGTACTTC. V is TRBV6-6 and J is TRBJ2-7; D possibly corresponds to TRBD2 (5 bases). V was clipped by 5 bases and J by 5 bases, with 10 bases between them. The CDR3 spans 12 residues. Germline loops: CDR1 MNHNY, CDR2 SVGAGI (reference sequence).

The rearrangement links TRBV9 to TRBJ1-1, with unresolved D. Per the germline V gene, CDR1 is SGDLS and CDR2 is YYNGEE. The CDR3 sequence is 15 residues long. The germline V and J ends were trimmed by 3 bases and 0 bases, with 12 bases remaining between them. The CDR3 nucleotides are TGTGCCAGCAGCGAAGTCGGAAACATGAACACTGAAGCTTTCTTT. Encoded protein: CASSEVGNMNTEAFF.

The chain recombines TRBV4-1 with TRBJ2-1, with D maybe TRBD2 (5 bases). The length of the CDR3 is 15 residues. The germline CDR1 and CDR2 sequences are MGHRA and YSYEKL. Deletions cut 1 base from V and 4 bases from J, with 11 bases between. The CDR3 sequence is CASSQGPGGYNEQFF. The CDR3 region has the DNA TGCGCCAGCAGCCAAGGCCCAGGCGGGTACAATGAGCAGTTCTTC.

The V call is TRBV18, the J call TRBJ2-1, with 8 bases fitting TRBD2. Per germline, CDR1 KGHSH and CDR2 LQKENI. The CDR3 extends over 16 amino acids. J gave up 3 bases and V 2 bases, and 6 bases lay outside the gene matches. The CDR3 reads CASSPGLAGFYNEQFF. The CDR3, as DNA: TGTGCCAGCTCACCAGGGTTAGCGGGATTCTACAATGAGCAGTTCTTC.

The chain links TRBV19 to TRBJ2-7; 9 positions agree with TRBD1. V lost 1 base and J lost 4; bases outside the gene matches: 5. Germline assignment: CDR1 LNHDA and CDR2 SQIVND (reference sequence). The CDR3 has 15 amino acids. CDR3 in DNA: TGTGCCAGTAGTATAGGGGGACAGGGTGTATACGAGCAGTACTTC. Translated, it gives CASSIGGQGVYEQYF.

This chain connects TRBV9 to TRBJ2-5; D remains unclear. The V gene lost 0 bases and the J gene lost 1 base, with 10 bases spanning the gap. The CDR3 loop spans 15 amino acids. Germline assignment: CDR1 SGDLS and CDR2 YYNGEE. CDR3 residues: CASSVGSGRQETQYF. The DNA of the CDR3 is TGTGCCAGCAGCGTAGGATCAGGACGCCAAGAGACCCAGTACTTC.

This rearrangement joins TRBV27 to TRBJ2-3, with 8 bases identical to TRBD2. The ends lost 1 base at V and 2 bases at J; junction bases unmatched: 5. Germline values: CDR1 MNHEY, CDR2 SMNVEV (reference sequence). The CDR3 sequence is 16 residues long. CDR3 amino acids: CASSLYRTSPTDTQYF. CDR3 DNA sequence: TGTGCCAGCAGTTTATACCGGACTAGCCCCACAGATACGCAGTATTTT.

CDR3 nucleotide sequence: TGTGCCAGCAGGCTAGCGGGAGGCGACTCCTACGAGCAGTACTTC. Residues: CASRLAGGDSYEQYF. This chain joins TRBV2 and TRBJ2-7; 11 bases are a match to TRBD2. CDR1 is SNHLY, CDR2 FYNNEI, per germline. The V segment lost 6 bases and the J segment 0 bases; nucleotides outside the gene matches: 4. The CDR3 loop spans 15 amino acids. Full variable domain (remainder filled in from reference TRBV2 and TRBJ2-7): EPEVTQTPSHQVTQMGQEVILRCVPISNHLYFYWYRQILGQKVEFLVSFYNNEISEKSEIFDDQFSVERPDGSNFTLKIRSTKLEDSAMYFCASRLAGGDSYEQYFGPGTRLTVT.

This clone was counted once. The V call is TRBV11-2, the J call TRBJ2-7; no reliable D call. Trimming left V 5 bases short and J 0 bases short, with 14 bases between. There are 15 residues in the CDR3. CDR1 is SGHAT and CDR2 is FQNNGV in the germline V gene. CDR3 bases: TGTGCCAGCAGCCCCTCGCTTGGGGACTCCTACGAGCAGTACTTC. Translation gives CASSPSLGDSYEQYF.

The chain links TRBV4-2 to TRBJ1-1, with D maybe TRBD1 (6 bases). Germline V gene sequence: CDR1 LGHNA, CDR2 YNFKEQ. The CDR3 sequence is 13 residues long. V was shortened by 6 bases and J by 4 bases, with 12 bases between the two germline ends. DNA for the CDR3: TGTGCCAGCAGGGAAGGAGGGGGCACTGAAGCTTTCTTT. This gives the protein CASREGGGTEAFF.

The J gene is TRBJ2-3, the V gene TRBV28; maybe TRBD1 (5 bases). V lost 3 bases and J 1 base, leaving 11 bases between the germline ends. CDR3 length: 15 amino acids. Germline CDR1 MDHEN, CDR2 SYDVKM. The CDR3 sequence is CASSFQGRRTDTQYF. CDR3 nucleotides: TGTGCCAGCAGTTTTCAGGGTCGGCGCACAGATACGCAGTATTTT.

The table lists this clone with a count of one. V gene TRBV2 combines with J gene TRBJ2-5; 7 positions agree with TRBD2. The last part of the DNA fits TRBJ2-7 better; the J call may be wrong. The germline V gene encodes CDR1 SNHLY and CDR2 FYNNEI. The CDR3 covers 20 residues. CDR3 DNA sequence: TGTGCCAGCAGTGAGGGGGAGGGGCAGGGCCCGACCTTTACCTTTTACGAGCAGTACTTC. Translated, it gives CASSEGEGQGPTFTFYEQYF.

V and J are TRBV5-1 and TRBJ2-1; 8 positions match TRBD2. This CDR3 comprises 18 residues. With V trimmed by 4 bases and J by 7 bases, 19 bases remained unmatched. CDR1 is SGHRS, CDR2 YFSETQ, per germline. In DNA, the CDR3 is TGCGCCAGCAGCCTTTACAGGGACGGAGCGGGAGAAGGGAATGAGCAGTTCTTC. Translating gives CASSLYRDGAGEGNEQFF.

The CDR3 reads CASSLEGATTYEQYF. CDR3 bases: TGTGCCAGCAGCTTAGAGGGGGCTACAACCTACGAGCAGTACTTC. This chain uses TRBV7-9 with TRBJ2-7, with 7 bases identical to TRBD1. V was clipped by 1 base and J by 2 bases; unmatched bases: 5. CDR1 and CDR2 (germline): SEHNR, FQNEAQ (reference sequence). The CDR3 sequence is 15 residues long.

CDR3 nucleotide sequence: TGTGCCAGCACCCAATCATCGCACTCCCCCTCCTACAATGAGCAGTTCTTC. This gives the protein CASTQSSHSPSYNEQFF. This chain joins TRBV28 and TRBJ2-1; D is undetermined. The CDR3 sequence is 17 residues long. CDR1 and CDR2 (germline): MDHEN, SYDVKM. The V gene lost 7 bases and the J gene lost 0 bases, with 19 bases spanning the gap.

The sample holds one count of this clone. The CDR3 sequence: CASSLGEGTYQDYEQYF. CDR3 nucleotides: TGTGCCAGCAGCTTAGGTGAAGGGACCTACCAAGACTACGAGCAGTACTTC. The chain employs TRBV13 and TRBJ2-7; D is possibly TRBD1 or TRBD2 (5 bases each). Trimming took off 0 bases at V and 3 bases at J, with 18 bases between the two ends. This CDR3 is 17 amino acids long. Germline V gene sequence: CDR1 PRHDT, CDR2 FYEKMQ (reference sequence).

V and J are TRBV5-4 and TRBJ2-7; 7 positions match TRBD1. Germline trimming cut 3 bases from V and 0 bases from J; bases unmatched to any gene: 6. Per the germline V gene, CDR1 is SGHNT and CDR2 is YYREEE (reference sequence). This CDR3 region has 15 residues. The CDR3 protein is CASSSWDSLSYEQYF. The CDR3 region has the DNA TGTGCCAGCAGCTCATGGGACAGCCTCTCCTACGAGCAGTACTTC.

This chain links TRBV27 with TRBJ1-1; 9 bases match TRBD1. J was trimmed by 5 bases and V by 5 bases; bases with no gene match: 9. The germline CDR1 and CDR2 sequences are MNHEY and SMNVEV (reference sequence). The CDR3 totals 15 residues. The CDR3 nucleotides are TGTGCCAGCAGTACGACGACAGGGGGTTCTACTGAAGCTTTCTTT. It yields the protein CASSTTTGGSTEAFF.

The chain employs TRBV4-1 and TRBJ2-5, with 7 bases identical to TRBD1. Germline loops: CDR1 MGHRA, CDR2 YSYEKL. The CDR3 is made up of 18 amino acids. The V gene end was trimmed by 5 bases and the J gene end by 2 bases; junction bases not matched to a gene: 17. The DNA for the CDR3 is TGCGCCAGCAGCGACCCTACTTTTCAGGGGGACGCACAAGAGACCCAGTACTTC. Translation: CASSDPTFQGDAQETQYF.

The V gene is TRBV7-6, the J gene TRBJ1-5; 7 bases line up with TRBD1. This CDR3 has 13 amino acids. Trimming took 5 bases from V and 9 from J; bases not matched to a gene: 7. CDR1 and CDR2 (germline): SGHVS, FNYEAQ. The CDR3 DNA is TGTGCCAGCAGCCCTTACGACAGGGCGCCCCAGCATTTT. It translates to CASSPYDRAPQHF.

This chain connects TRBV10-3 to TRBJ2-1, with D uncertain. The CDR3 has 13 residues. Trimming removed 3 bases at V and 0 bases at J, with 3 bases between. Germline CDR1 and CDR2: ENHRY and SYGVKD. CDR3: CAISDSSYNEQFF. The CDR3 DNA is TGTGCCATCAGTGACAGCTCCTACAATGAGCAGTTCTTC.

The chain is built from TRBV21-1 and TRBJ2-3; the tabulated D call, TRBD1, remains unverified against the DNA. TRBV21-1 is assigned pseudogene status. CDR3 size: 17 residues. The CDR3 spells CASSKDAWPDHPDTQYF. For the CDR3, the DNA is TGTGCCAGCAGCAAAGACGCTTGGCCAGATCATCCAGATACGCAGTATTTT.

The chain links TRBV10-1 to TRBJ2-5; 8 nucleotides line up with TRBD1. Germline-derived CDR1 and CDR2 are WNHNN and SYGVQD (reference sequence). The CDR3 contains 16 residues. J gave up 4 bases and V 4 bases, and 11 bases lay outside the gene matches. DNA for the CDR3: TGCGCCAGCAGTGGTGGACAGGGCGGTTTTGGAGAGACCCAGTACTTC. The encoded protein is CASSGGQGGFGETQYF.

The CDR3 loop is CASSILAGVGNEQFF. The CDR3 DNA follows: TGTGCCAGTAGTATTCTAGCGGGAGTGGGCAATGAGCAGTTCTTC. This sequence joins TRBV19 and TRBJ2-1, with 10 bases fitting TRBD2. Germline CDR1 and CDR2: LNHDA and SQIVND (reference sequence). V gave up 3 bases and J gave up 6 bases; unmatched junction bases: 5. CDR3 length: 15 residues.

The V call is TRBV6-5, the J call TRBJ2-7; TRBD2 agrees at 9 bases. With 0 bases clipped from V and 4 bases from J, the junction kept 7 bases outside the gene matches. This CDR3 region has 16 residues. Germline lookup yields CDR1 MNHEY and CDR2 SVGAGI. The DNA of the CDR3 is TGTGCCAGCAGTTACTCGGGGCTAGCGGGAACGTACGAGCAGTACTTC. Its protein is CASSYSGLAGTYEQYF.

This clone was seen only once. The rearrangement uses TRBV27 and TRBJ1-1, with no clear D. The CDR3 covers 11 residues. Trimming pared 3 bases from V and 8 bases from J, leaving 7 bases between. Germline V lookup: CDR1 MNHEY, CDR2 SMNVEV (reference sequence). The DNA for the CDR3 is TGTGCCAGCAGTTTTGGGAGGGAAGCTTTCTTT. Translating it yields CASSFGREAFF.

This clone was observed once. V and J are TRBV6-1 and TRBJ2-1; D may be TRBD2 (6 bases). The germline gives CDR1 MNHNS, CDR2 SASEGT. The CDR3 consists of 15 residues. Between the trimmed V and J ends, which lost 4 bases and 3 bases, there was a span of 13 bases. CDR3 coding DNA: TGTGCCAGCAGTGTCAGGCGGGACGTCTACAATGAGCAGTTCTTC. It is translated as CASSVRRDVYNEQFF.

This chain connects TRBV6-1 to TRBJ1-2; the D is unclear. CDR1 MNHNS and CDR2 SASEGT come from the germline V gene. With 2 bases removed from V and 4 bases from J, the gap between germline ends came to 14 bases. There are 15 residues in the CDR3. The CDR3 nucleotides read TGTGCCAGCAGTGAAACGCAGGTTCCATCCTATGGCTACACCTTC. Residues: CASSETQVPSYGYTF.